This T cell receptor (beta chain) was found in a study of siplizumab effects on memory and regulatory T cells. General observations from the study: Naive or memory phenotype was unassignable for roughly 75-96% of proliferating CD4+ or CD8+ clones. The apparent diversity of naive T cells exceeded that of memory cells, and naive T cells seemed to make a major contribution to the alloresponse. Under siplizumab, an average roughly 69% of mappable alloreactive CD4+ clones were Treg-derived, compared with under 35% in controls.

Sequencing used immunoSEQ multiplex PCR; TCRdb keeps in-frame clones, though not all of them. The sample carries about 85,000 clones, 85% to 95% recorded once. A remark on this clone: The antigen is undetermined.

Germline CDR1 is MNHEY and CDR2 is SMNVEV (reference sequence). The CDR3 is 18 amino acids. V shed 2 bases and J 0 bases; nucleotides not matched to a gene: 8. This TCR was recovered from a human donor in good health. Sequenced: CD8+ T cells sorted from blood. The V gene is TRBV27, the J gene TRBJ2-2, with 8 bases fitting TRBD2. CDR3 loop: CASSLLAGLRANTGELFF. As DNA, the CDR3 is TGTGCCAGCAGTTTACTAGCGGGCCTTAGAGCGAACACCGGGGAGCTGTTTTTT.